Reported below is one T cell receptor (beta chain). The specificity of this receptor is unknown. Trimmed from V: 4 bases; trimmed from J: 10 bases; junction bases lacking a gene match: 13. CDR1 and CDR2 (SGHDT, YYEEEE) derive from the germline V gene. The CDR3 runs 15 amino acids, cysteine and phenylalanine included. The kept DNA is CDR3 alone, 45 bases in frame from the first base. The entry originates in a study of cytomegalovirus exposure and HLA in healthy donors (dated by TCRdb to the late 2010s). Some background on the complete study: An earlier analysis of approximately 590 of the donors reported 250 to 350 Gb of sequence data and around 110 million unique TCR beta sequences from about 179 million T cells. Because of strong linkage in the cohort, roughly five DR-DQ haplotypes were treated as single units for association and clustering. The T cell repertoires of several hundred subjects were profiled by immunosequencing and related to cytomegalovirus serostatus. Both class I and class II loci were covered by HLA typing, at four-digit resolution. Every discovery cohort repertoire had been produced on one sequencing platform. To predict cytomegalovirus infection status, the study combined high-throughput TCR immunosequencing, statistical association of individual TCRs with disease status, and machine learning. Donor age, sex, ethnicity and CMV serostatus were compiled together with the repertoire data. To study patterns of TCR occurrence, a later analysis re-analyzed previously published TCR beta repertoires from under 750 donors and added high-resolution HLA genotyping. An earlier analysis of about 620 of the donors applied high-throughput TCR beta sequencing to assess whether each TCR beta V gene segment acted as functional or pseudogenic. Of the 300 to 500 genotyped donors, 80% to 90% were placed in the genetic ancestry cluster associated with self-reported Caucasian donors. The number of typed donors differed by locus: about 620-630 for A, B, C, DRB1 and DQB1; 500 to 550 for DQA1; over 600 for DPA1; and around 470 for DPB1. In the later analysis, no new phenotypic data were used to find candidate immune exposures; instead, reliance was placed on TCR beta sequences and their occurrence across donors. Besides the first cohort of hundreds of subjects, a separate validation cohort made up of around 120 different subjects was used. On average, roughly 250,000 unique TCR beta nucleotide sequences were sequenced per donor among some 420 genotyped donors of the cohort, with roughly 18% of those sequences being non-productive. Roughly 300 gigabases of sequencing data and around 85 million unique TCR sequences made up an early release that covered approximately 650 HLA-typed donors. A later genetic analysis used genome-wide SNP genotypes for about 65% of the 666 donors, treating that subset as a discovery cohort. The study aimed to test whether cataloging public T cell receptors could reveal signatures of past pathogen exposure. General findings and caveats noted by the study authors: The authors suggested that the approach could potentially be generalized to other disease states and immunological phenotypes. According to a later genetic analysis, donors in an Asian-associated ancestry cluster had fewer N-insertions in productive TCRs than the roughly 700-donor mean. The sequencing pipeline was judged likely to have produced a cluster of highly shared sequence variants as a technical artifact. Because the 87-base-pair reads could not distinguish some IMGT-functional V segments, including TRBV6-2 and TRBV6-3, those segments were excluded. Most CMV-associated TCR beta chains appeared to be HLA-restricted in a later analysis, and the HLA associations seemed to be driven largely by CMV exposure. A later analysis associated 15,000 or so TCR beta sequences with specific HLA alleles at a false discovery rate of 0.05. The study gave a list of 150 to 200 TCR beta chains associated with cytomegalovirus. In a later analysis, HLA-associated TCR beta chains were found to be more clonally expanded and to have lower generation probabilities than equally common non-associated chains. The presence/absence analyses assumed that sequencing depth was roughly uniform across donors, and that assumption may not be true. Cytomegalovirus status was reported to be diagnosed by the classifier with high specificity and sensitivity in both the original and validation cohorts. V-gene and J-gene trimming of TCR beta chains was associated with a missense DCLRE1C variant in a later genetic analysis, and the association was replicated in an independent cohort. Across donors, most TCR sequences were observed very rarely, whereas some public TCRs were present in many individuals. Broadly in line with IMGT annotations, most TCR beta V segments showed up in productive rearrangements about 87% or about 30% of the time in an earlier analysis of approximately 600 of the donors. In a later analysis, TCR association rates were found to vary across HLA loci, with the most associated TCRs seen for DRB1 alleles and the fewest for HLA-C alleles. This cohort had only TCR beta chains sequenced, and the lack of alpha or paired-chain data limited which features could be detected. A later analysis reported that several top co-occurrence clusters appeared linked to parvovirus B19, influenza, CMV and Epstein-Barr virus. Linkage disequilibrium might explain the correlated functional status among segregating V segments, but an unknown experimental factor could not be ruled out. Immune exposure information for the cohort was limited to CMV serostatus. Seventeen rarely observed V segments, including chromosome 9 orphons, were excluded from the earlier analysis of about 500 of the donors because counts were too low. Assigning TCR associations to individual alleles was difficult when HLA alleles, especially DR and DQ, strongly co-occurred. Three of the identified cytomegalovirus-associated TCR beta chains were confirmed in vitro to be specific for cytomegalovirus antigens. Because HLA typing was missing for some donors at each locus, association tests included only the typed subset. A further reported finding was that TCR beta sequences accurately predicted the HLA-A and HLA-B alleles for most subjects in the first cohort.

The method behind the library was the immunoSEQ multiplex PCR assay. For the multiplex PCR, a mixture combining 60 forward primers for TCR Vbeta segments and 13 reverse primers for TCR Jbeta segments was used. The CDR3 region of rearranged TCR beta genes was amplified from genomic DNA with a multiplex PCR assay. The Illumina HiSeq System was used to sequence the amplified TCR beta libraries as 87-base-pair reads. Processing in the source paper ran as follows. Across the roughly 600 repertoires, a later analysis counted approximately 83 million unique TCR beta chains, around 10 million of which were shared by at least two donors. A nearest-neighbor algorithm error-corrected the raw reads and collapsed the reads into unique sequences, merging closely related sequences to remove PCR and sequencing errors. To assign V, D and J gene segments, CDR3 sequences were aligned to IMGT reference sequences. For a sequence to be retained, at least a six-nucleotide match to both a V gene segment and a J gene segment was required. A rearrangement counted as productive if the CDR3 had no stop codons and remained in frame with V and J, and every other rearrangement counted as non-productive. CDR3 was defined by IMGT convention, running from the second conserved V-encoded cysteine to the conserved J-encoded phenylalanine. In an earlier analysis of approximately 590 of the donors, sequences lacking an unambiguous match to a single V gene segment were excluded. An earlier analysis of 587 of the donors classified V segments as functional when productive rearrangements were above 56.7% and as segregating when the standard deviation between donors was above 5%. A statistical classification framework was built to diagnose cytomegalovirus status from the catalog of TCR beta chain sequences. In a later analysis, V and J genes were assigned by comparing TCR nucleotide sequences against IMGT/GENE-DB human TR gene sequences. In a later analysis, CDR3 sequences and most-parsimonious VDJ recombination scenarios were assigned using the TCRdist pipeline. A later analysis defined each TCR beta chain by its CDR3 amino acid sequence plus V-gene family, and excluded reads lacking a unique V-gene family. As a way to deal with suspected cross-contamination and a sequencing artifact, a later analysis dropped 500 to 700 nucleotide sequences that were highly shared and had low generation probability. For each public chain, a later analysis derived a clonal expansion index from normalized ranks of inferred template counts within each repertoire. A later analysis computed generation probabilities with a VDJ recombination model fitted to out-of-frame rearrangements, and checked the results against IGoR. Hypergeometric tests were used in a later analysis to score TCR-TCR, TCR-HLA and TCR-CMV co-occurrence, with a repertoire-size bias correction applied to the TCR pairs. To estimate false discovery rates, a later analysis permuted the HLA or CMV assignments 20 times. In a later analysis, co-occurring TCRs were grouped using DBSCAN, with TCRdist sequence similarity added in when clustering inside HLA-allele-positive subsets. Co-occurrence clustering excluded repertoires with fewer than 30,000 or more than 120,000 public chains, plus five with anomalous nucleotide sharing. In TCRdb, the immuneACCESS table is reduced to in-frame sequences with V and J assigned. These tables do not hold every clone; where another copy was compared, an unresolved V gene accounts for under half, and the others remain unexplained. Clone size and the V and J calls come from that table; the DNA yielded D and trimming. This sample's table contains just over 150,000 clones. Jointly, the top ten make up about 2% of the sample.

The cohort comprised several hundred healthy bone marrow donors. All cohort members were sampled while nominally healthy, although unrecorded immune exposures were likely present. The donor tested CMV seronegative and was one of the 352 seronegative cohort members. A peripheral blood sample was collected from each donor, and TCR beta sequencing was performed on peripheral blood mononuclear cells. The Qiagen DNeasy Blood Extraction Kit was used to extract genomic DNA from the blood cell samples. This TCR was sampled from a young man in good health and CMV-seronegative. The sequenced material came from PBMCs. The V and J genes are TRBV5-6 and TRBJ1-4, with 7 junctional bases fitting TRBD1. CDR3 loop: CASSAGRDRDGKLFF. The DNA is TGTGCCAGCAGCGCGGGTCGGGACAGAGATGGAAAACTGTTTTTT.